The TCR beta chain under discussion was sequenced for a study of cytomegalovirus exposure and HLA in healthy donors. On the study more broadly: There were about 85 million unique TCRs (from HLA-typed donors) in an early data release. General study results and limits: The study had only CMV serostatus as immune exposure information. About 180 TCR beta chains were listed as cytomegalovirus-associated. Most sequenced TCRs were rare (though some public TCRs occurred in many donors).

PCR used 60 Vbeta primers and 13 Jbeta primers. Assay: immunoSEQ multiplex PCR; the TCRdb copy retains only in-frame clones and omits some. Of approximately 150,000 clones listed, less than 85% are singletons. The sample holds one count of this clone. What it binds is not known. Specimen: PBMCs. The TCR was taken from a man aged 55 to 70 in good health and CMV-seronegative.

The CDR3 reads CASSVTSGRARETQYF. As DNA, the CDR3 is TGTGCCAGCAGCGTGACTAGCGGGAGGGCCCGAGAGACCCAGTACTTC. This sequence joins TRBV7-9 and TRBJ2-5; TRBD2 matches 14 bases. The CDR3 loop spans 16 amino acids. Germline CDR1 reads SEHNR; CDR2 reads FQNEAQ (reference sequence). With V trimmed by 5 bases and J by 4 bases, 6 bases remained unmatched.